This TCR beta chain comes out of a study of long-term antiretroviral therapy in people with HIV. Held in samples before DNA extraction were roughly 0.9-11 million cryopreserved PBMC. The assay used was immunoSEQ (version v3.0), run at survey level. Generated by immunoSEQ multiplex PCR, the TCRdb table keeps only in-frame clones and is missing some. The sample yields roughly 40,000 clones, 70% to 90% seen once. CDR1 and CDR2 (germline): SNHLY, FYNNEI. J gave up 4 bases and V 7 bases, and 8 bases lay outside the gene matches. This CDR3 has 15 amino acids. Source: unsorted PBMCs, taken 1.2 years after starting antiretroviral therapy. This TCR was sampled from a woman in her 50s with HIV. V usage is TRBV2 and J usage is TRBJ2-2; 8 bases are a match to TRBD1. The CDR3 region is CASTRQGFGTGELFF. CDR3 sequence (DNA): TGTGCCAGCACTCGACAGGGGTTCGGCACCGGGGAGCTGTTTTTT.